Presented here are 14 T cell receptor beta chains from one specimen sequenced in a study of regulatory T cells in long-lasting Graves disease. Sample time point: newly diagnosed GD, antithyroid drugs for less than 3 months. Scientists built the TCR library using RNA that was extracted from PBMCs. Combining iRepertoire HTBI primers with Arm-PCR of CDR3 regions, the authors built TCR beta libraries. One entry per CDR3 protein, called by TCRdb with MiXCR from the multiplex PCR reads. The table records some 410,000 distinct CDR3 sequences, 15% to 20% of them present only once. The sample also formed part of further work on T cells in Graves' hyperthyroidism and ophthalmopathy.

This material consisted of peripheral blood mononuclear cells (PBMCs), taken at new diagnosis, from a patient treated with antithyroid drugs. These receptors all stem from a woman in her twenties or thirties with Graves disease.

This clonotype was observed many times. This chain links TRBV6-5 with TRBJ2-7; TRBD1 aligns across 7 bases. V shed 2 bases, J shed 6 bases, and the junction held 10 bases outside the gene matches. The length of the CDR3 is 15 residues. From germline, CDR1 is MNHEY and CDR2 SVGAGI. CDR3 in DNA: TGTGCCAGCAGTTACGGGGAACAGGGGTTCGCCGAGCAGTACTTC. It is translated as CASSYGEQGFAEQYF.

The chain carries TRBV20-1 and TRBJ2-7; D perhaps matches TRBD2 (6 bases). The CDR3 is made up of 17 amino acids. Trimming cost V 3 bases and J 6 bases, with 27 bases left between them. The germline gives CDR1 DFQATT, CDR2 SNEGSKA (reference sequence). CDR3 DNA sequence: TGCAGTGCTAGTTGGGCGGGACGGGGCTCCGGAGTCGGCGAGCAGTACTTC. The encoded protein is CSASWAGRGSGVGEQYF.

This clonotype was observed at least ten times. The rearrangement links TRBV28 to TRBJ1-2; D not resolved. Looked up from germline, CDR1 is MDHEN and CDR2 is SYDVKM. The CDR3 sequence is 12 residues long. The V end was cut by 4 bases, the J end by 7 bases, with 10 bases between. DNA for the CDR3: TGTGCCAGCAGTTCCCGGAGAGGTGGCTACACCTTC. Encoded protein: CASSSRRGGYTF.

CDR3 sequence reads: CSADGAGEAFF. The CDR3 nucleotides read TGCAGCGCCGATGGGGCAGGGGAAGCTTTCTTT. V is TRBV29-1 and J is TRBJ1-1, with D maybe TRBD1 (5 bases). Germline CDR1 is SQVTM and CDR2 is ANQGSEA. This CDR3 region has 11 residues. V lost 7 bases and J lost 8, with 14 bases in between. The full variable domain, rest sourced from reference TRBV29-1 and TRBJ1-1, is SAVISQKPSRDICQRGTSLTIQCQVDSQVTMMFWYRQQPGQSLTLIATANQGSEATYESGFVIDKFPISRPNLTFSTLTVSNMSPEDSSIYLCSADGAGEAFFGQGTRLTVV.

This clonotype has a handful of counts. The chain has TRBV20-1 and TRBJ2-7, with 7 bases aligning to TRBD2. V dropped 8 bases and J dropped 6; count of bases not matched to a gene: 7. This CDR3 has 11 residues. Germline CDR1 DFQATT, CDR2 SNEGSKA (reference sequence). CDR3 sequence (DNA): TGCAGTCCAAGGGGAGGGCGCGAGCAGTACTTC. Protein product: CSPRGGREQYF.

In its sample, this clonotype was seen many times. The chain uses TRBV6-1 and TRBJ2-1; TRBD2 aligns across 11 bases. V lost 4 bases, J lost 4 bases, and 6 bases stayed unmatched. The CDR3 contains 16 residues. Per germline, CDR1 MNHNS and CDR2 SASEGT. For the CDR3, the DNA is TGTGCCAGCAGTGCCCGGGGGACTAGCGGATACAATGAGCAGTTCTTC. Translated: CASSARGTSGYNEQFF.

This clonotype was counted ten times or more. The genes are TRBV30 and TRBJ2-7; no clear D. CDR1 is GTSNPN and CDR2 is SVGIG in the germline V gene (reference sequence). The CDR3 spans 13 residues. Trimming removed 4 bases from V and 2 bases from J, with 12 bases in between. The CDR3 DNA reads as TGTGCCTGGATCGGCTCGCGGACCTACGAGCAGTACTTC. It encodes CAWIGSRTYEQYF.

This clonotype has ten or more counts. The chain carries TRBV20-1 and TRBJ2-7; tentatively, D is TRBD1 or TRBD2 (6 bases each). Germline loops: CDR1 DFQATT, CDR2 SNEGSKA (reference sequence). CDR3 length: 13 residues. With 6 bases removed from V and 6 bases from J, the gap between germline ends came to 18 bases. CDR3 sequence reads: CSAYPGGAAEQYF. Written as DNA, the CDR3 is TGCAGTGCATACCCCGGGGGCGCAGCCGAGCAGTACTTC.

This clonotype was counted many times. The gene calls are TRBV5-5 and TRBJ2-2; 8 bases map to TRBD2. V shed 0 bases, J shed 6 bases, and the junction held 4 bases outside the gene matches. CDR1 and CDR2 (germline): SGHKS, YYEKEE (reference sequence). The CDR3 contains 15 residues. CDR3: CASSLVSGSSGELFF. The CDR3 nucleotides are TGTGCCAGCAGCTTGGTCAGCGGGAGCTCCGGGGAGCTGTTTTTT.

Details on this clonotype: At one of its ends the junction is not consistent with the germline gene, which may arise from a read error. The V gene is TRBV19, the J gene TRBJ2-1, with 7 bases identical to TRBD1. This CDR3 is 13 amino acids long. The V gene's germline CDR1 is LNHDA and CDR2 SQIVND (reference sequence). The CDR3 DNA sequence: TGTGCCAGTACTATAGGGGGCAGGGATGAGCAGTTCTTC. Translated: CASTIGGRDEQFF. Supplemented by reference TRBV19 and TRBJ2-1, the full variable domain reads DGGITQSPKYLFRKEGQNVTLSCEQNLNHDAMYWYRQDPGQGLRLIYYSQIVNDFQKGDIAEGYSVSREKKESFPLTVTSAQKNPTAFYLCASTIGGRDEQFFGPGTRLTVL.

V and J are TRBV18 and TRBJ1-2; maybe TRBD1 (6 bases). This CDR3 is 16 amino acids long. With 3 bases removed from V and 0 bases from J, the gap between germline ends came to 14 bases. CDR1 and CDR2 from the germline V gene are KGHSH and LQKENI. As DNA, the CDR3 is TGTGCCAGCTCACCGCCGAGGGGGGCACCTAACTATGGCTACACCTTC. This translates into CASSPPRGAPNYGYTF. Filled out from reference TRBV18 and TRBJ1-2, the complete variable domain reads NAGVMQNPRHLVRRRGQEARLRCSPMKGHSHVYWYRQLPEEGLKFMVYLQKENIIDESGMPKERFSAEFPKEGPSILRIQQVVRGDSAAYFCASSPPRGAPNYGYTFGSGTRLTVV.

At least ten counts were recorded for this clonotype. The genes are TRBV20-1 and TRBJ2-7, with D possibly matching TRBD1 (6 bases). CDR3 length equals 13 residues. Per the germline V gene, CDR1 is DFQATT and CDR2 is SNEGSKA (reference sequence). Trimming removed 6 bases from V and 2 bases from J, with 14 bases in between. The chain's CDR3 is CSATRTVPYEQYF. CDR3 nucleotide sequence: TGCAGTGCCACTCGGACAGTCCCCTACGAGCAGTACTTC.

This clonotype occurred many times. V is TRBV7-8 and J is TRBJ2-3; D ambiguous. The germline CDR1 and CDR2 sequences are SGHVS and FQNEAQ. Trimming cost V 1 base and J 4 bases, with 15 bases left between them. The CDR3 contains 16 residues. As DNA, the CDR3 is TGTGCCAGCAGCTTAGGCCCAGTGGTGTCGGCAGATACGCAGTATTTT. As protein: CASSLGPVVSADTQYF.

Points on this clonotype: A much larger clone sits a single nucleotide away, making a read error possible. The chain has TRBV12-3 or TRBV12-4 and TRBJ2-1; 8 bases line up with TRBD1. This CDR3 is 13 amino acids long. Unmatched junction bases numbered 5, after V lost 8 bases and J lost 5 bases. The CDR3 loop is CASSAGQDNEQFF. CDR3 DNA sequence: TGTGCCAGCTCGGCGGGACAGGACAATGAGCAGTTCTTC.